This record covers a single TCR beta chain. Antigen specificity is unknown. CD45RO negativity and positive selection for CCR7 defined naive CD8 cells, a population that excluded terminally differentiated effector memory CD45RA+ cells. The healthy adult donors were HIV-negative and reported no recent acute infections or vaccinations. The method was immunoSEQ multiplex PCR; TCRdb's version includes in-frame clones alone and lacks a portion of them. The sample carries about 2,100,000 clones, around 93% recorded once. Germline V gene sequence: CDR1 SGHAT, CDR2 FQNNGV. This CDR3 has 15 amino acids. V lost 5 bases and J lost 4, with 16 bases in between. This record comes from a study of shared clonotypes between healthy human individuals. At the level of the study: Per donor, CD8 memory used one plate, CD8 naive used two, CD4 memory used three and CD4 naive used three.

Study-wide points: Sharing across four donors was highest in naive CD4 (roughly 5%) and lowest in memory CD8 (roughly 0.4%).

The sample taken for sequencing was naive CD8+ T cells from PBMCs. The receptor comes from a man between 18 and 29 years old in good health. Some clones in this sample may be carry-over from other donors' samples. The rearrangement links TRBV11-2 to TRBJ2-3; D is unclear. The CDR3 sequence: CASSTYDGRPDTQYF. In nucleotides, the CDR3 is TGTGCCAGCAGCACGTATGATGGACGGCCAGATACGCAGTATTTT. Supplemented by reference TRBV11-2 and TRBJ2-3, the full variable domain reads EAGVAQSPRYKIIEKRQSVAFWCNPISGHATLYWYQQILGQGPKLLIQFQNNGVVDDSQLPKDRFSAERLKGVDSTLKIQPAKLEDSAVYLCASSTYDGRPDTQYFGPGTRLTVL.